The following is a T cell receptor beta chain sequence with its context. This clonotype was detected only a few times. It has no known antigen specificity. No base qualities exist here, and no much larger clone lies one base off it. The data stem from a study of early T cells in non-severe SARS-CoV-2 infection (dated by TCRdb to the early 2020s). With respect to the entire study: Because TCR sequencing relied on bulk RNA taken from unsorted whole blood, pairing of alpha and beta chains was not possible. Results and caveats for the whole study, not just this receptor: VDJdb matching was skewed toward anti-spike CD8 responses and likely underestimated virus-specific expansions by missing private and CD4 specificities.

The library came from 5' RACE. The instrument given in TCRdb is NextSeq 500. In the TCR library protocol, unique molecular identifiers were attached to individual cDNA molecules to correct for PCR bias and sequencing error. Both TCR alpha and beta chains were sequenced, and tight co-correlation was observed between alpha and beta sequence abundances in each sample. Processing in the source paper ran as follows. Decombinator V4 was used to annotate TCR sequences for V gene, J gene and CDR3. Expanded TCRs were defined as changing significantly between any two time points under a Poisson model with p below 0.0001. TCR abundances were normalised to the total number of TCRs sequenced per sample and were expressed as counts per million. A search of VDJdb, accessed on 1 November 2021, was run for TCRs annotated to CMV, EBV and SARS-CoV-2, with TCRs annotated for multiple antigens excluded. TCRdb passed the public sequencing reads through fastp at Q25 and MiXCR, retaining productive beta sequences. Each entry is one CDR3 protein sequence, shown with its most common DNA and genes. The V and J calls come from TCRdb's annotation, not from the publication. The sample yields about 60,000 distinct CDR3 sequences; approximately 9% were counted once. About 16% of the sample belongs to the ten largest clones.

A case-control design nested within a healthcare worker cohort in London, UK, was used, with weekly nasopharyngeal swab PCR tests and blood sampling performed. Healthcare workers were recruited during the week of the UK lockdown, between 23 and 31 March 2020, and followed weekly for up to about 15 weeks. The sequenced sample consisted of whole blood. This sequence was found in an adult who was a healthcare worker with PCR-confirmed SARS-CoV-2 infection or an uninfected control (not recorded which).

The bases read TGCAGTGCTAGAGATCCGGCAGGGGCTAACTATGGCTACACCTTC. The translation is CSARDPAGANYGYTF. The V and J genes are TRBV20-1 and TRBJ1-2; perhaps TRBD1 is the D gene, with 6 bases matching. Per the germline V gene (reference sequence), DFQATT is the CDR1 and SNEGSKA is the CDR2. The CDR3, cysteine through phenylalanine, is 15 amino acids long. Solely the CDR3 DNA is kept, with 45 bases framed from the first base. A distance of 11 bases separates the germline ends of V and J, which lose 0 bases and 0 bases respectively.